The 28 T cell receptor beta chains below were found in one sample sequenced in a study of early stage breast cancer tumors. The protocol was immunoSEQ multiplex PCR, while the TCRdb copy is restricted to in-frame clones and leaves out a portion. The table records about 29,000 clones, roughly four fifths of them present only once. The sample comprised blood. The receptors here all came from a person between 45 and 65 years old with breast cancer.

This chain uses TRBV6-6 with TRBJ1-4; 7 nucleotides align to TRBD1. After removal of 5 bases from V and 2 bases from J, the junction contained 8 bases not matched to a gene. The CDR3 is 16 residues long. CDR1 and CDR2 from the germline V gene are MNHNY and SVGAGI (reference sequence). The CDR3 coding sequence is TGTGCCAGCAGTACCGACAGGGAAGGGACTAATGAAAAACTGTTTTTT. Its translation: CASSTDREGTNEKLFF.

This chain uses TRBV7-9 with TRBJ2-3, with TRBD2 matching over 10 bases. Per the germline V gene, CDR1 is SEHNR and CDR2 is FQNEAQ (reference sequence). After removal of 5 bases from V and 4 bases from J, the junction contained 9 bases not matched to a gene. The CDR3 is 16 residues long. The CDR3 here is CASSPLGSGGADTQYF. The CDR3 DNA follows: TGTGCCAGCAGCCCTCTGGGGAGCGGGGGGGCAGATACGCAGTATTTT.

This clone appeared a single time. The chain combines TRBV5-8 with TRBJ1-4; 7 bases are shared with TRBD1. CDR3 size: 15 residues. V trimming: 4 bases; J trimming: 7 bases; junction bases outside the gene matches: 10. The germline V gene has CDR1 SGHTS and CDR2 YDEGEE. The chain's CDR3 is CASSGVTGRIEKLFF. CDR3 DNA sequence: TGTGCCAGCAGCGGGGTGACAGGGCGGATTGAAAAACTGTTTTTT.

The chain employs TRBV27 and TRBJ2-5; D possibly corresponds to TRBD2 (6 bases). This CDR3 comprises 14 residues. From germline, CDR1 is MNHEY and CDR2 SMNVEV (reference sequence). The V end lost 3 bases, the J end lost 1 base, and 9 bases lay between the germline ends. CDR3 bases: TGTGCCAGCAGTTTCTCGGGGGTCCAAGAGACCCAGTACTTC. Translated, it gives CASSFSGVQETQYF.

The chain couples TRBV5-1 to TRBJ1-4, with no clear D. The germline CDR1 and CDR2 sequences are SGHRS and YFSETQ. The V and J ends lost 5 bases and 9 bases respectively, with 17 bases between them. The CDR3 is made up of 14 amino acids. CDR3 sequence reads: CASRGQPSNKKLFF. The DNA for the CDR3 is TGCGCCAGCAGGGGCCAGCCTTCGAACAAAAAACTGTTTTTT.

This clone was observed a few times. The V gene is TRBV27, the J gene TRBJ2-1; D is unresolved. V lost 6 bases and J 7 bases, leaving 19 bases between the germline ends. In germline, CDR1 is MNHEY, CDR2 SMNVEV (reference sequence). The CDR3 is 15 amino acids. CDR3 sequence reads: CASSSVRAIRNEQFF. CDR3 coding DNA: TGTGCCAGCAGCTCCGTGCGTGCAATTCGTAATGAGCAGTTCTTC.

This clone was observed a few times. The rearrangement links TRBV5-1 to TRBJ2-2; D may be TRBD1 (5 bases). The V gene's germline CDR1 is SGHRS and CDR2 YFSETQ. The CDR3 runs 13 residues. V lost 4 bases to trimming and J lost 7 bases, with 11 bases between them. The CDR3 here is CASSRDSYGELFF. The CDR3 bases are TGCGCCAGCAGCAGAGACAGTTACGGGGAGCTGTTTTTT.

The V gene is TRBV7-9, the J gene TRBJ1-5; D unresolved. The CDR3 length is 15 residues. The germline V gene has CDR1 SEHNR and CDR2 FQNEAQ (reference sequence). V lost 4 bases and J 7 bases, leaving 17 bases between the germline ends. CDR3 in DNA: TGTGCCAGCAGCTCCTCTGGGCCCCGGGGACAGCCCCAGCATTTT. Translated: CASSSSGPRGQPQHF.

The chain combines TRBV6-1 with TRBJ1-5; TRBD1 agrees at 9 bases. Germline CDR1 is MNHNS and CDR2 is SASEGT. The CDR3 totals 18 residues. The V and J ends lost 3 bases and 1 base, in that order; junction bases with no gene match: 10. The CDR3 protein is CASSDLPGQGLSNQPQHF. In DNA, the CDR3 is TGTGCCAGCAGTGATTTGCCGGGACAGGGTCTAAGCAATCAGCCCCAGCATTTT.

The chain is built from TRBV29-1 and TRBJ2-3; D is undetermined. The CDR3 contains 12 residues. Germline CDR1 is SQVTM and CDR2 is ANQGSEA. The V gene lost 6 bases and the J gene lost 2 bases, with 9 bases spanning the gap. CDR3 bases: TGCAGCGTCCAGGCTATCACAGATACGCAGTATTTT. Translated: CSVQAITDTQYF.

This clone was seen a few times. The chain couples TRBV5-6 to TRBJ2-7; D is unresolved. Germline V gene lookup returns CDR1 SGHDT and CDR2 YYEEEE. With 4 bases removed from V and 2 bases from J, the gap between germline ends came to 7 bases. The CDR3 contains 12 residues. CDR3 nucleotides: TGTGCCAGCAGCACGGGCACCTACGAGCAGTACTTC. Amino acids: CASSTGTYEQYF.

In DNA, the CDR3 is TGTGCCAGCAGCCCCAACGTTGGGGGGGATGAGCAGTTCTTC. It yields the protein CASSPNVGGDEQFF. V and J are TRBV11-2 and TRBJ2-1; 7 bases align to TRBD2. Looked up from germline, CDR1 is SGHAT and CDR2 is FQNNGV. The CDR3 length is 14 residues. The J segment lost 8 bases and the V segment lost 5 bases, leaving 9 bases of the junction unmatched.

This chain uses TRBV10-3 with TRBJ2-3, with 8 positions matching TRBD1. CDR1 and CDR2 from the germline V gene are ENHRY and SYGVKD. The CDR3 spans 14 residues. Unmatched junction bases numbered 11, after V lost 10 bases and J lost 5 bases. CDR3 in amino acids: CATTTQGAGDTQYF. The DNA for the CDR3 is TGTGCCACAACCACTCAGGGGGCGGGAGATACGCAGTATTTT.

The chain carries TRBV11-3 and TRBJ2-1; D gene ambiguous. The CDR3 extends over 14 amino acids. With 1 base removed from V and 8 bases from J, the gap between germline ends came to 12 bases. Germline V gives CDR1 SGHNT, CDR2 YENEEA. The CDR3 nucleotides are TGTGCCAGCAGCTTAGCCTCGGTTTCTGATGAGCAGTTCTTC. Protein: CASSLASVSDEQFF.

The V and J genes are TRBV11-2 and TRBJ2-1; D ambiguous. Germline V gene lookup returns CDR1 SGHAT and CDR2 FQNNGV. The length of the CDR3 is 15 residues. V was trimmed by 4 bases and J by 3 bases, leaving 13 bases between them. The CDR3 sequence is CASSSLSGNYNEQFF. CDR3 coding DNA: TGTGCCAGCAGCTCCCTCTCTGGGAACTACAATGAGCAGTTCTTC.

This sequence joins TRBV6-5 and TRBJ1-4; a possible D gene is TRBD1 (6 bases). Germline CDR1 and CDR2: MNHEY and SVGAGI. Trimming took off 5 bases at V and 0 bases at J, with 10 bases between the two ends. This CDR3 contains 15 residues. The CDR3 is CASSQSGATNEKLFF. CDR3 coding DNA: TGTGCCAGCAGTCAGTCAGGGGCAACTAATGAAAAACTGTTTTTT.

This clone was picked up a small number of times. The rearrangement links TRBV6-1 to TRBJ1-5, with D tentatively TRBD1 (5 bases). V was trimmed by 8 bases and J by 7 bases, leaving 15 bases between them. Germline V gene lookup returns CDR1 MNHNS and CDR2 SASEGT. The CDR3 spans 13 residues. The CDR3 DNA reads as TGTGCCAGCGGCCGGGACGGGTCCCAGCCCCAGCATTTT. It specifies CASGRDGSQPQHF.

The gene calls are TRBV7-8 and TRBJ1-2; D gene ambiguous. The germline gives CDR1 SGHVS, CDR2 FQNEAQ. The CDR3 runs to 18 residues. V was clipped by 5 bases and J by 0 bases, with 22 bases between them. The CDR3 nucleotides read TGTGCCAGCAGCCCCCCGAGGACTTATCTACTCACTAACTATGGCTACACCTTC. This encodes CASSPPRTYLLTNYGYTF.

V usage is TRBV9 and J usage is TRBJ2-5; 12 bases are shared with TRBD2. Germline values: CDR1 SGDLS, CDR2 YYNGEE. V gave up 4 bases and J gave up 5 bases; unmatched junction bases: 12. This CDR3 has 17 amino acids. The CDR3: CASSPWGRTSGTETQYF. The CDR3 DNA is TGTGCCAGCAGCCCATGGGGCCGGACTAGCGGGACGGAGACCCAGTACTTC.

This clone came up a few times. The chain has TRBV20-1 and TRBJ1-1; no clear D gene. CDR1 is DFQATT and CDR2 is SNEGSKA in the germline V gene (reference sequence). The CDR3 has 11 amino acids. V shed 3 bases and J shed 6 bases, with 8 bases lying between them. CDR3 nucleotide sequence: TGCAGTGCTAGTGTCGATCCTGAAGCTTTCTTT. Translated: CSASVDPEAFF.

The CDR3 sequence: CASSLGDDRGGSYEQYF. The CDR3 DNA follows: TGTGCCAGCAGTTTAGGGGACGACAGGGGGGGCTCCTACGAGCAGTACTTC. This chain connects TRBV27 to TRBJ2-7; 9 positions agree with TRBD1. In germline, CDR1 is MNHEY, CDR2 SMNVEV (reference sequence). The CDR3 contains 17 residues. The V segment lost 2 bases and the J segment 0 bases; nucleotides outside the gene matches: 8.

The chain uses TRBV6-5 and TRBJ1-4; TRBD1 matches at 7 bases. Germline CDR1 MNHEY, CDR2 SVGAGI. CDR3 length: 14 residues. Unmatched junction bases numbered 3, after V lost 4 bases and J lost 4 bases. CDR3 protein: CASSLGTVNEKLFF. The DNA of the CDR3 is TGTGCCAGCAGTTTGGGGACAGTTAATGAAAAACTGTTTTTT.

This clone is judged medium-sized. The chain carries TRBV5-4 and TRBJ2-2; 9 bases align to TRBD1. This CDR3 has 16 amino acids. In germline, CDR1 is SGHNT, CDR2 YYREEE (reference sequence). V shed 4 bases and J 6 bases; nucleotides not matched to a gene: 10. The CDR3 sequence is CASSRTGTGLPGELFF. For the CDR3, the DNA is TGTGCCAGCAGCCGAACCGGGACAGGGTTACCCGGGGAGCTGTTTTTT.

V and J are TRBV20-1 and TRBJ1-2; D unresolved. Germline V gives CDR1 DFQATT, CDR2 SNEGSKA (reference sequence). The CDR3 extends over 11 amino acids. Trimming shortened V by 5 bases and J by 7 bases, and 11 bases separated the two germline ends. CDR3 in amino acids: CSALGLTGYTF. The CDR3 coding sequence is TGCAGTGCTTTGGGTCTTACTGGCTACACCTTC.

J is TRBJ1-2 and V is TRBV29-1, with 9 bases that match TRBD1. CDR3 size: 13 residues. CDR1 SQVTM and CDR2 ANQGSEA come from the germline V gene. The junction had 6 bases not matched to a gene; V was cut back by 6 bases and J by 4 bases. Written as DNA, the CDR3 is TGCAGCGTCGATCGACAGGGGGGCTATGGCTACACCTTC. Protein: CSVDRQGGYGYTF.

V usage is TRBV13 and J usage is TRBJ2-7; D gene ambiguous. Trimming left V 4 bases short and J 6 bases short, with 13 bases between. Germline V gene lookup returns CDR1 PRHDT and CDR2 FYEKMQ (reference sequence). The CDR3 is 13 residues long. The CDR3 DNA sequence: TGTGCCAGCAGCTCCCAGTACTGGGGCGAGCAGTACTTC. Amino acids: CASSSQYWGEQYF.

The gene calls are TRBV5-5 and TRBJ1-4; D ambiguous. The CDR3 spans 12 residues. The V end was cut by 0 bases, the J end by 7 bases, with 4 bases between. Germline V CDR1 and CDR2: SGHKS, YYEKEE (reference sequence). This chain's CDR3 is CASSLDVEKLFF. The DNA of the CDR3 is TGTGCCAGCAGCTTGGATGTTGAAAAACTGTTTTTT.

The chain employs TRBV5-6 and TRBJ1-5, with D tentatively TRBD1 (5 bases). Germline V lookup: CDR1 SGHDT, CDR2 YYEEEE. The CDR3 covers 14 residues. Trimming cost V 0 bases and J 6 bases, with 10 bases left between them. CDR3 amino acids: CASSLGAGRQPQHF. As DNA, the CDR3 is TGTGCCAGCAGCTTGGGGGCAGGGCGTCAGCCCCAGCATTTT. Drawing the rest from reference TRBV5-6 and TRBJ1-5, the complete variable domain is DAGVTQSPTHLIKTRGQQVTLRCSPKSGHDTVSWYQQALGQGPQFIFQYYEEEERQRGNFPDRFSGHQFPNYSSELNVNALLLGDSALYLCASSLGAGRQPQHFGDGTRLSIL.